This TCR beta chain was captured in a study of cytomegalovirus exposure and HLA in healthy donors. Across the whole study: As an earlier analysis found, about 179 million T cells yielded about 100 million unique TCR beta sequences. Whole-study findings and limits: Specific recognition of CMV antigens was confirmed in vitro for a few chains (all CMV-associated).

This CDR3 has 15 amino acids. Per germline, CDR1 LNHDA and CDR2 SQIVND (reference sequence). The V gene lost 1 base and the J gene lost 0 bases, with 7 bases spanning the gap. PCR used 60 Vbeta primers and 13 Jbeta primers. The method was immunoSEQ multiplex PCR; TCRdb's version includes in-frame clones alone and lacks a portion of them. The sample contains about 96,000 clones, 65% to 85% of which appear only once. This clone was observed a few times. Its antigen is undetermined. The J gene is TRBJ1-3, the V gene TRBV19, with D maybe TRBD1 (6 bases). Sequencing was performed on PBMCs. The sequence came from a female donor in good health and CMV-seropositive. The CDR3 loop reads CASSIGTASGNTIYF. The DNA for the CDR3 is TGTGCCAGTAGTATAGGGACAGCCTCTGGAAACACCATATATTTT.